Presented here are 14 T cell receptor beta chains from one specimen sequenced in a study of T cells in women clearing cervical HPV infection. Measured with immunoSEQ multiplex PCR; TCRdb has only the in-frame clones, and not every one. This sample's table has 25,000 to 30,000 clones. Sequencing input: blood buffy coat. The receptors were gathered from a woman aged 18 to 69 with a cervical HPV16 infection that either progressed to CIN3+ or cleared (not recorded which).

Worth noting for this clone: The read terminates 3 residues ahead of where the CDR3 ends, so the germline J gene completes it. This sequence joins TRBV12-5 and TRBJ2-2; D might be TRBD1 (6 bases). In germline, CDR1 is LGHNT, CDR2 FRNRAP. This CDR3 is built from 15 residues. CDR3 DNA, as far as it was read: TGTGCTAGTGGTCTCGGACAGTCCTATAATTCACCG. This codes for CASGLGQSYNSP. The whole CDR3 reads CASGLGQSYNSPLFF.

With regard to this clone: Sequencing ends 3 residues short of the CDR3 end; the germline J gene provides the rest. V and J are TRBV7-2 and TRBJ1-1; perhaps TRBD1 as D (5 bases). V dropped 6 bases and J dropped 3 bases, with 14 bases sitting between them. The CDR3 is 14 residues long. CDR1 is SGHTA, CDR2 FQGNSA, per germline. The sequenced part of the CDR3 DNA is TGTGCCAGCAGTACCGACACCAGGGACACTGAA. Its protein product is CASSTDTRDTE. The complete CDR3 reads CASSTDTRDTEAFF.

With respect to this clone: The read ends 3 residues before the CDR3 terminus; that terminus is restored from the germline J gene. The genes are TRBV18 and TRBJ2-1; D is perhaps TRBD2 (5 bases). CDR1 KGHSH and CDR2 LQKENI come from the germline V gene. This CDR3 region has 15 residues. Trimming took 3 bases from V and 7 from J, leaving 16 bases between them. CDR3 sequence: CASSPLGETLNEQFF. The covered CDR3 bases are TGTGCCAGCTCACCCCTCGGGGAGACGCTGAATGAG.

About this clone itself: The CDR3 goes on 3 residues after the read ends, and that part is filled in from the germline J gene. V is TRBV6-1 and J is TRBJ1-2; TRBD1 agrees at 8 bases. The CDR3 is made up of 14 amino acids. The trim removed 3 bases at V and 6 bases at J, leaving 6 bases unmatched. Germline CDR1 is MNHNS and CDR2 is SASEGT. The sequenced part of the CDR3 DNA is TGTGCCAGCAGTGACGGACAGGGTCCTCATGGC. As protein: CASSDGQGPHG. The whole CDR3 protein is CASSDGQGPHGYTF.

Regarding this clone: The missing CDR3 end, 3 residues past where the read stops, is filled in from the germline J gene. The rearrangement joins TRBV30 to TRBJ2-2, with D perhaps matching TRBD1 (6 bases). Germline loops: CDR1 GTSNPN, CDR2 SVGIG (reference sequence). The CDR3 consists of 16 residues. V was pared by 0 bases and J by 1 base, with 12 bases between. The CDR3 region is CAWSVRTALNTGELFF. CDR3 DNA (partial): TGTGCCTGGAGTGTACGGACAGCCTTGAACACCGGGGAG. Drawing the rest from reference TRBV30 and TRBJ2-2, the complete variable domain is SQTIHQWPATLVQPVGSPLSLECTVEGTSNPNLYWYRQAAGRGLQLLFYSVGIGQISSEVPQNLSASRPQDRQFILSSKKLLLSDSGFYLCAWSVRTALNTGELFFGEGSRLTVL.

Comments on this clone: The observed sequence ends 3 residues before the CDR3 terminus, with the missing tail filled in from the germline J gene. This chain connects TRBV7-2 to TRBJ1-1, with D possibly being TRBD1 (6 bases). CDR1 is SGHTA, CDR2 FQGNSA, per germline. CDR3 size: 13 residues. With 7 bases removed from V and 2 bases from J, the gap between germline ends came to 11 bases. The CDR3 DNA, read in part, is TGTGCCAGCACCTACAGGGTAAACACTGAA. Translation: CASTYRVNTE. The full CDR3 sequence reads CASTYRVNTEAFF.

Remarks on this clone: The missing CDR3 end, 3 residues past where the read stops, is filled in from the germline J gene. The chain links TRBV5-8 to TRBJ1-2; 9 bases agree with TRBD1. CDR1 SGHTS and CDR2 YDEGEE come from the germline V gene. This CDR3 is 15 amino acids long. CDR3 amino acids: CASSSAGTGRGGYTF. The sequenced part of the CDR3 DNA is TGTGCCAGCAGCTCTGCCGGGACAGGGCGAGGAGGC.

As for this clone: The CDR3 extends 3 residues past the end of the read, so its final part is completed from the germline J gene. The gene calls are TRBV29-1 and TRBJ1-1; D perhaps matches TRBD1 (5 bases). Germline V lookup: CDR1 SQVTM, CDR2 ANQGSEA. CDR3 length equals 12 residues. CDR3 bases read: TGCAGCGTTGAAAGACAGCAAGAGACA. Residues: CSVERQQET. The complete CDR3 sequence is CSVERQQETAFF.

Details on this clone: The read comes to an end 3 residues before the CDR3 does, leaving the germline J gene to fill in the end. The genes are TRBV6-4 and TRBJ1-4, with 10 bases matching TRBD1. Germline CDR1 is MRHNA and CDR2 is SNTAGT. The CDR3 consists of 14 residues. CDR3 loop: CASSDGTGVSPLFF. The DNA read from the CDR3 is TGTGCCAGCAGTGACGGGACAGGGGTTTCACCA.

About this clone: The read halts 3 residues ahead of the CDR3 end, with the missing end drawn from the germline J gene. V is TRBV7-2 and J is TRBJ2-2, with a tentative D call TRBD2 (5 bases). The CDR3 sequence is 14 residues long. CDR1 and CDR2 from the germline V gene are SGHTA and FQGNSA. Partial CDR3 DNA: TGTGCCAGCAGCTTAGACGGGGTCTGGGAAAAG. Its protein product is CASSLDGVWEK. The complete CDR3 reads CASSLDGVWEKLFF.

Points on this clone: The CDR3 end is not reached by the read, which stops 3 residues before it; the germline J gene fills it in. This chain uses TRBV7-2 with TRBJ1-2, with D tentatively TRBD1 (5 bases). V was clipped by 4 bases and J by 2 bases, with 11 bases between them. CDR1 and CDR2 from the germline V gene are SGHTA and FQGNSA. CDR3 length: 14 residues. The CDR3 spells CASSSPEGNYGYTF. The sequenced part of the CDR3 DNA is TGTGCCAGCAGCTCCCCCGAGGGGAACTATGGC.

Of note for this clone: From the germline J gene comes the end of the CDR3, since the read stops 3 residues before it. This sequence joins TRBV4-1 and TRBJ2-2; 7 nucleotides agree with TRBD1. The CDR3 is made up of 16 amino acids. With 3 bases clipped from V and 4 bases from J, the junction kept 8 bases outside the gene matches. The germline V gene has CDR1 MGHRA and CDR2 YSYEKL. CDR3 region: CASSQEGGAPTGELFF. The sequenced part of the CDR3 DNA is TGCGCCAGCAGCCAGGAAGGGGGCGCGCCCACCGGGGAG.

Of note for this clone: The CDR3 extends 3 residues past the end of the read, so its final part is completed from the germline J gene. The J gene is TRBJ1-3, the V gene TRBV7-6; 9 nucleotides match TRBD1. V was pared by 3 bases and J by 8 bases, with 11 bases of the junction left unmatched. The CDR3 consists of 16 residues. Germline CDR1 is SGHVS and CDR2 is FNYEAQ. The CDR3 bases that were read are TGTGCCAGCAGCTTGGGACGGACAGGGGAAGGACACACC. It specifies CASSLGRTGEGHT. The complete CDR3 reads CASSLGRTGEGHTIYF.

A note on this clone: Read sequence stops 3 residues before the CDR3 end, and the germline J gene provides the missing end. The gene calls are TRBV5-1 and TRBJ2-5, with TRBD1 as a possible D gene (7 bases). CDR1 is SGHRS, CDR2 YFSETQ, per germline. The CDR3 spans 15 residues. V lost 0 bases and J 5 bases, leaving 14 bases between the germline ends. The DNA read from the CDR3 is TGCGCCAGCAGCTTGGTGGAGGGGGCAAGGGAGACC. Translation: CASSLVEGARET. The CDR3, in full, reads CASSLVEGARETQYF.